A selection of T cell receptor beta chains follows, all from one sample in a study of early T cells in non-severe SARS-CoV-2 infection. TCRdb reprocessed the 5' RACE reads with MiXCR, giving one entry per CDR3 protein. This sample has about 98,000 distinct CDR3 sequences, with roughly 14% found just once. The sequenced sample consisted of whole blood. The receptors here all came from an adult who was a healthcare worker with PCR-confirmed SARS-CoV-2 infection or an uninfected control (not recorded which). CDR3s include the opening cysteine and the closing phenylalanine or tryptophan. D genes are given only for firm matches. Size is stated for part of the rows, as once, few or many counts, or as a class when the clone is expanded.

many	TRBV5-1	TRBJ1-6	-	TGCGCCAGCAGCTTGATTAAGGACTCACCCCTCCACTTT	CASSLIKDSPLHF
few	TRBV7-2	TRBJ1-4	-	TGTGCCAGCAGCGAAAGGGGGTGGGAAAAACTGTTTTTT	CASSERGWEKLFF
-	TRBV3-1	TRBJ2-6	-	TGTGCCAGCAGCCCTCTCGGGGCAAACCGACTTTCTCCTGGGGCCAACGTCCTGACTTTC	CASSPLGANRLSPGANVLTF
few	TRBV4-1	TRBJ2-1	-	TGCGCCAGCAGCCAAGATGAGTGGCTAGCCATTGAGCAGTTCTTC	CASSQDEWLAIEQFF
few	TRBV29-1	TRBJ1-1	TRBD1	TGCAGCGTTTGTCGGGACAGTCGCACTGAAGCTTTCTTT	CSVCRDSRTEAFF
-	TRBV19	TRBJ2-1	-	TGTGCCAGTAGTGCCCAGACTAGGCGCTACAATGAGCAGTTCTTC	CASSAQTRRYNEQFF
many	TRBV7-6	TRBJ2-2	TRBD1	TGTGCCAGCAGACCAGGGGGCTCCGGGGAGCTGTTTTTT	CASRPGGSGELFF
many	TRBV11-2	TRBJ2-5	TRBD2	TGTGCCAGCAGCTTAGGGGTAGCGGGAAGTCAAGAGACCCAGTACTTC	CASSLGVAGSQETQYF
many	TRBV18	TRBJ1-5	-	TGTGCCAGCTCACCACCGGGGCCATATAGCAATCAGCCCCAGCATTTT	CASSPPGPYSNQPQHF
many	TRBV10-2	TRBJ1-4	-	TGCGCCAGCAGTACCATAACGGGGAACAATGAAAAACTGTTTTTT	CASSTITGNNEKLFF
-	TRBV20-1	TRBJ1-1	-	TGCAGTGCTAGGCAAGGGCCCTCTGAAGCTTTCTTT	CSARQGPSEAFF
-	TRBV7-2	TRBJ2-3	-	TGTGCCAGCAGCTCCGCGCCAGATACGCAGTATTTT	CASSSAPDTQYF
many	TRBV19	TRBJ2-2	TRBD1	TGTGCCAGTAGTAGCTGGGCAGGGGGTAACACCGGGGAGCTGTTTTTT	CASSSWAGGNTGELFF
few	TRBV30	TRBJ2-1	-	TGTGCCTGGAACCCGGGTAGCTCCTACAATGAGCAGTTCTTC	CAWNPGSSYNEQFF
-	TRBV28	TRBJ1-3	-	TGTGCCAGCAGTTCCCCAGGGACTTTTGGAAACACCATATATTTT	CASSSPGTFGNTIYF
many	TRBV12-3/TRBV12-4	TRBJ1-2	-	TGTGCCAGCAGTTTTGTGGGGAACTATGGCTACACCTTC	CASSFVGNYGYTF
many	TRBV11-2	TRBJ2-1	TRBD2	TGTGCCAGCAGCTTAGATCGGGTGGGAGGGATCCTCGGGGAGCAGTTCTTC	CASSLDRVGGILGEQFF
few	TRBV6-6	TRBJ2-5	-	TGTGCCAGCAGTTACTTCGGACAAGAGACCCAGTACTTC	CASSYFGQETQYF
-	TRBV28	TRBJ2-7	-	TGTGCCAGCAGAGCAGGGAGATCCTACGAGCAGTACTTC	CASRAGRSYEQYF
-	TRBV18	TRBJ1-2	TRBD1	TGTGCCAGCTCACGTTCCGGGACAGGGGTTTATGGCTACTCCTTC	CASSRSGTGVYGYSF
-	TRBV9	TRBJ2-1	-	TGTGCCAGCAGCGTAGTTCCCACCGGTTTCGATGAGCAGTTCTTC	CASSVVPTGFDEQFF
few	TRBV28	TRBJ1-1	-	TGTGCCAGCAGTTTACAGCCGGGACAACGCACTGAAGCTTTCTTT	CASSLQPGQRTEAFF
few	TRBV7-6	TRBJ2-1	TRBD1	TGTGCCAGCAGCTCCCCGACAGGGCCCAATGAGCAGTTCTTC	CASSSPTGPNEQFF
-	TRBV5-1	TRBJ2-3	-	TGCGCCAGCAGCTTGGTTAGCGGAACCACAGATACGCAGTATTTT	CASSLVSGTTDTQYF
-	TRBV7-7	TRBJ2-2	-	TGTGCCAGCAGCTTAGTCATCACCGGGGAGCTGTTTTTT	CASSLVITGELFF
-	TRBV30	TRBJ2-7	-	TGTGCCTGGAGTGAGAGCTGGCGCGAGCAGTACTTC	CAWSESWREQYF